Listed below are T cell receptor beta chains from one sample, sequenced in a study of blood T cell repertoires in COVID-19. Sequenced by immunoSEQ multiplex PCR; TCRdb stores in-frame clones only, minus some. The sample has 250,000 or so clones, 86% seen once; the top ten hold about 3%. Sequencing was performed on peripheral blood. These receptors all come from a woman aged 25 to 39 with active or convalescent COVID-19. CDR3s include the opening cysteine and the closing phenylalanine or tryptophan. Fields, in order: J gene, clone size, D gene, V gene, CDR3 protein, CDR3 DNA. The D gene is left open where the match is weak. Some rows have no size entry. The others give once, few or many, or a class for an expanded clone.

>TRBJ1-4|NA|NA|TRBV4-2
CASSPDSATNEKLFF
TGTGCCAGCAGCCCAGACAGCGCAACTAATGAAAAACTGTTTTTT
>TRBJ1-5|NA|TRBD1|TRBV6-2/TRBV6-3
CASSYGTVSNQPQHF
TGTGCCAGCAGTTATGGGACAGTAAGCAATCAGCCCCAGCATTTT
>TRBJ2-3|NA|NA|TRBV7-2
CASSPTGTSTDTQYF
TGTGCCAGCAGCCCAACCGGGACTAGCACAGATACGCAGTATTTT
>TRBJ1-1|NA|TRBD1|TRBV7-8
CASSLGRQGLGRTEAFF
TGTGCCAGCAGCTTAGGGAGACAGGGTCTGGGTAGGACTGAAGCTTTCTTT
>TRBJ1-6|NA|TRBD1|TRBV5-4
CASSLADRVNSPLHF
TGTGCCAGCAGCTTGGCGGACAGGGTTAATTCACCCCTCCACTTT
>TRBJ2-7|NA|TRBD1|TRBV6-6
CASSSRDRVSEQYF
TGTGCCAGCAGTTCCCGGGACAGGGTAAGCGAGCAGTACTTC
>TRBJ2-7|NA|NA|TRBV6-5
CASSYVAGAYYEQYF
TGTGCCAGCAGTTACGTCGCGGGGGCCTACTACGAGCAGTACTTC
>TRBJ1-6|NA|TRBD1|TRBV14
CASSQVTGTGDSPLHF
TGTGCCAGCAGCCAAGTCACCGGGACAGGGGACTCACCCCTCCACTTT
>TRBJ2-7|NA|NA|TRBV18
CASSRTYYEQYF
TGTGCCAGCTCGCGGACATATTACGAGCAGTACTTC
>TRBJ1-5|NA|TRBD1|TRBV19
CASRTGDNQPQHF
TGTGCCAGTAGAACAGGGGACAATCAGCCCCAGCATTTT
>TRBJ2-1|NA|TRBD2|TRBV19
CASSMGGEQFF
TGTGCCAGTAGTATGGGAGGGGAGCAGTTCTTC
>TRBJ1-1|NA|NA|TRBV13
CASSFTGGGRTEAFF
TGTGCCAGCAGCTTTACGGGGGGCGGGAGAACTGAAGCTTTCTTT
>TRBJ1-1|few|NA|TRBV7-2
CASSTQRDTEAFF
TGTGCCAGCAGCACACAGAGGGACACTGAAGCTTTCTTT
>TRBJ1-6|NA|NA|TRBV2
CASTKTARDSPLHF
TGTGCCAGCACTAAGACGGCTAGAGATTCACCCCTCCACTTT
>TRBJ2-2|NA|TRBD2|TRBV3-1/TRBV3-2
CASSLAGGYTGELFF
TGTGCCAGCAGCCTAGCGGGGGGCTACACCGGGGAGCTGTTTTTT
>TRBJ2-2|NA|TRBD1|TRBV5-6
CASSLGTGRTGELFF
TGTGCCAGCAGCTTGGGGACAGGGAGGACCGGGGAGCTGTTTTTT
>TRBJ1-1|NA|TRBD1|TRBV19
CASSGGWGQGNTEAFF
TGTGCCAGTAGTGGCGGATGGGGACAGGGGAACACTGAAGCTTTCTTT
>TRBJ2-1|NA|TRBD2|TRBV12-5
CASGLGLSSGDEQFF
TGTGCTAGTGGTTTGGGCCTTTCTAGCGGGGATGAGCAGTTCTTC
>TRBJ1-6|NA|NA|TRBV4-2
CASSQDESSQTLHF
TGTGCCAGCAGCCAAGATGAATCCTCCCAGACCCTCCACTTT
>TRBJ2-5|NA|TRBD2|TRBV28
CASSLSGGTKETQYF
TGTGCCAGCAGTTTAAGCGGGGGGACAAAAGAGACCCAGTACTTC